These 25 T cell receptor beta chains were all obtained from the same sample, sequenced in a study of graft-versus-host responses after intestinal transplantation. Clones were read by immunoSEQ multiplex PCR, and TCRdb kept only the in-frame ones, dropping some. The sample shows about 77,000 clones, 92% of them seen only once. The sequenced sample was PBMCs, obtained 98 days after intestinal transplantation. Receptors were obtained from a human patient who received an intestinal transplant, so some T cells may come from the graft donor.

The chain couples TRBV14 to TRBJ2-1; D not certain. Germline assignment: CDR1 SGHDN and CDR2 FVKESK. There are 16 residues in the CDR3. V lost 2 bases and J 0 bases, leaving 11 bases between the germline ends. CDR3 sequence (DNA): TGTGCCAGCAGCCAATGCTGTAGCTTCTCCTACAATGAGCAGTTCTTC. The encoded protein is CASSQCCSFSYNEQFF.

DNA of the CDR3: TGTGCCACCAGCAGAGATCAGGGAGGGGGAGATACGCAGTATTTT. Protein product: CATSRDQGGGDTQYF. The chain combines TRBV15 with TRBJ2-3; D may be TRBD2 (7 bases). CDR1 is LNHNV, CDR2 YYDKDF, per germline (reference sequence). V was pared by 0 bases and J by 5 bases, with 12 bases between. This CDR3 comprises 15 residues.

In this sample, this clone turned up a few times. CDR3 residues: CAISESPGGPDYGYTF. CDR3 bases: TGTGCCATCAGTGAGTCGCCAGGGGGCCCGGACTATGGCTACACCTTC. The gene calls are TRBV10-3 and TRBJ1-2, with TRBD1 identical over 8 bases. CDR1 ENHRY and CDR2 SYGVKD come from the germline V gene. The CDR3 runs to 16 residues. The J segment lost 3 bases and the V segment lost 0 bases, leaving 6 bases of the junction unmatched.

V is TRBV18 and J is TRBJ1-5, with D possibly matching TRBD1 (5 bases). CDR3 length: 14 amino acids. Trimming stripped 1 base from V and 2 bases from J, with 6 bases between. CDR1 and CDR2 from the germline V gene are KGHSH and LQKENI. The DNA of the CDR3 is TGTGCCAGCTCACCACTACAGGGCAATCAGCCCCAGCATTTT. It specifies CASSPLQGNQPQHF.

The J gene is TRBJ1-2, the V gene TRBV6-6; D is unresolved. The V gene lost 6 bases and the J gene lost 8 bases, with 22 bases spanning the gap. The CDR3 loop spans 15 amino acids. CDR1 is MNHNY, CDR2 SVGAGI, per germline (reference sequence). As DNA, the CDR3 is TGTGCCAGCAGCCATTGGGCCCGTCCTGAGAGGGGCTACACCTTC. This encodes CASSHWARPERGYTF.

The rearrangement links TRBV19 to TRBJ2-3; D ambiguous. Trimming left V 6 bases short and J 0 bases short, with 13 bases between. The germline V gene has CDR1 LNHDA and CDR2 SQIVND (reference sequence). The CDR3 sequence is 15 residues long. The CDR3 protein is CASRTTPTSTDTQYF. In nucleotides, the CDR3 is TGTGCCAGTAGAACAACACCGACGAGCACAGATACGCAGTATTTT. The variable domain in full, with the rest retrieved from reference TRBV19 and TRBJ2-3, is DGGITQSPKYLFRKEGQNVTLSCEQNLNHDAMYWYRQDPGQGLRLIYYSQIVNDFQKGDIAEGYSVSREKKESFPLTVTSAQKNPTAFYLCASRTTPTSTDTQYFGPGTRLTVL.

The V and J genes are TRBV9 and TRBJ2-7, with D possibly being TRBD1 (6 bases). V was cut by 1 base and J by 4 bases, with 12 bases left in between. Germline-derived CDR1 and CDR2 are SGDLS and YYNGEE. The CDR3 length is 14 residues. For the CDR3, the DNA is TGTGCCAGCAGCGTAACAGGGAGTGGGTACGAGCAGTACTTC. Amino acid sequence: CASSVTGSGYEQYF.

J is TRBJ2-7 and V is TRBV6-5, with 11 bases lining up with TRBD1. The CDR3 loop spans 15 amino acids. Losses at the gene ends were 6 bases for V and 2 bases for J; bases not matched to a gene: 6. Germline CDR1 reads MNHEY; CDR2 reads SVGAGI. This CDR3 is CASRPGQGGAYEQYF. The CDR3 DNA reads as TGTGCCAGCAGGCCGGGACAGGGGGGAGCCTACGAGCAGTACTTC.

The rearrangement uses TRBV27 and TRBJ2-7, with TRBD2 identical over 11 bases. Germline V gene sequence: CDR1 MNHEY, CDR2 SMNVEV (reference sequence). After removal of 10 bases from V and 3 bases from J, the junction contained 5 bases not matched to a gene. The CDR3 loop spans 13 amino acids. The CDR3 region has the DNA TGTGCCACCGCCGGGACTAGCGGCTACGAGCAGTACTTC. It is translated as CATAGTSGYEQYF.

The chain carries TRBV5-5 and TRBJ1-1; D possibly corresponds to TRBD1 (6 bases). The CDR3 covers 14 residues. Trimming shortened V by 10 bases and J by 7 bases, and 23 bases separated the two germline ends. In germline, CDR1 is SGHKS, CDR2 YYEKEE (reference sequence). The CDR3 reads CASHLKHTGLEAFF. The CDR3 DNA reads as TGTGCCTCACACCTGAAACACACAGGGCTTGAAGCTTTCTTT.

The gene calls are TRBV7-7 and TRBJ2-5, with D unclear. The CDR3 is 12 residues long. V dropped 3 bases and J dropped 0 bases, with 2 bases sitting between them. Germline V gene lookup returns CDR1 SSHAT and CDR2 FNYEAQ (reference sequence). In DNA, the CDR3 is TGTGCCAGCAGCTTGGACCAAGAGACCCAGTACTTC. It codes for CASSLDQETQYF. The full variable domain, in which reference TRBV7-7 and TRBJ2-5 provide the parts outside the CDR3, is GAGVSQSPRYKVTKRGQDVTLRCDPISSHATLYWYQQALGQGPEFLTYFNYEAQPDKSGLPSDRFSAERPEGSISTLTIQRTEQRDSAMYRCASSLDQETQYFGPGTRLLVL.

This chain joins TRBV2 and TRBJ2-3; D not resolved. The germline V and J ends were trimmed by 1 base and 1 base, with 9 bases remaining between them. The germline CDR1 and CDR2 sequences are SNHLY and FYNNEI. This CDR3 spans 15 amino acids. For the CDR3, the DNA is TGTGCCAGCAGTGAAGGAATGATAGGCACAGATACGCAGTATTTT. This encodes CASSEGMIGTDTQYF.

This chain connects TRBV10-3 to TRBJ2-7, with TRBD2 matching 12 bases. Germline-derived CDR1 and CDR2 are ENHRY and SYGVKD. The junction had 15 bases not matched to a gene; V was cut back by 3 bases and J by 0 bases. The CDR3 is 20 amino acids. CDR3 amino acids: CAISEGSRLAGASSSYEQYF. CDR3 in DNA: TGTGCCATCAGTGAAGGCTCGAGACTAGCGGGAGCGAGCAGCTCCTACGAGCAGTACTTC.

The chain employs TRBV6-5 and TRBJ2-2; D gene ambiguous. Trimming removed 0 bases at V and 3 bases at J, with 11 bases between. This CDR3 is 16 amino acids long. Germline V gene lookup returns CDR1 MNHEY and CDR2 SVGAGI. CDR3 nucleotide sequence: TGTGCCAGCAGTTACTCGAGCGTTTACCACACCGGGGAGCTGTTTTTT. Translation gives CASSYSSVYHTGELFF.

This chain connects TRBV6-4 to TRBJ2-1; 11 nucleotides agree with TRBD1. Germline values: CDR1 MRHNA, CDR2 SNTAGT. The CDR3 has 14 amino acids. Trimming cost V 2 bases and J 6 bases; bases outside gene matches: 0. CDR3 protein: CASSDGTGGNEQFF. The CDR3 DNA is TGTGCCAGCAGTGACGGGACAGGGGGCAATGAGCAGTTCTTC.

J is TRBJ2-5 and V is TRBV5-1; TRBD2 matches 13 bases. V gave up 0 bases and J gave up 0 bases; unmatched junction bases: 5. This CDR3 contains 18 residues. The germline V gene encodes CDR1 SGHRS and CDR2 YFSETQ. The CDR3 sequence: CASSLAPGLAGNQETQYF. CDR3 DNA sequence: TGCGCCAGCAGCTTGGCCCCGGGACTAGCGGGGAACCAAGAGACCCAGTACTTC.

The count of this clone is one. The rearrangement links TRBV5-4 to TRBJ1-2; TRBD1 agrees at 9 bases. Germline CDR1 is SGHNT and CDR2 is YYREEE (reference sequence). This CDR3 has 14 amino acids. V gave up 5 bases and J gave up 5 bases; unmatched junction bases: 7. The CDR3 region is CASRRTGADYGYTF. CDR3 nucleotides: TGTGCCAGCAGAAGGACAGGGGCGGATTATGGCTACACCTTC. Combining the CDR3 with reference TRBV5-4 and TRBJ1-2 gives the whole variable domain ETGVTQSPTHLIKTRGQQVTLRCSSQSGHNTVSWYQQALGQGPQFIFQYYREEENGRGNFPPRFSGLQFPNYSSELNVNALELDDSALYLCASRRTGADYGYTFGSGTRLTVV.

This clone was seen once. Here the CDR3 reads CASSFSQEAGGPGNEQFF. CDR3 DNA: TGTGCCAGCAGTTTCTCACAGGAAGCGGGAGGGCCGGGGAATGAGCAGTTCTTC. The gene calls are TRBV27 and TRBJ2-1; TRBD2 agrees at 10 bases. The CDR3 contains 18 residues. J gave up 7 bases and V 3 bases, and 15 bases lay outside the gene matches. The germline CDR1 and CDR2 sequences are MNHEY and SMNVEV (reference sequence).

The rearrangement joins TRBV2 to TRBJ2-3, with 9 bases aligning to TRBD2. The CDR3 is 16 amino acids. V shed 7 bases and J 2 bases; nucleotides not matched to a gene: 10. Germline V lookup: CDR1 SNHLY, CDR2 FYNNEI. The CDR3 region has the DNA TGTGCCAGCACCTCCCGGGGGACTAGCAACACAGATACGCAGTATTTT. It specifies CASTSRGTSNTDTQYF. Full variable domain (outside the CDR3, taken from reference TRBV2 and TRBJ2-3): EPEVTQTPSHQVTQMGQEVILRCVPISNHLYFYWYRQILGQKVEFLVSFYNNEISEKSEIFDDQFSVERPDGSNFTLKIRSTKLEDSAMYFCASTSRGTSNTDTQYFGPGTRLTVL.

V usage is TRBV5-4 and J usage is TRBJ2-2, with a tentative D call TRBD1 (6 bases). Germline CDR1 reads SGHNT; CDR2 reads YYREEE (reference sequence). Trimming pared 0 bases from V and 1 base from J, leaving 10 bases between. The CDR3 is 16 amino acids. The CDR3 nucleotides read TGTGCCAGCAGCTTGGGCAGGGGCGGGAACACCGGGGAGCTGTTTTTT. Translated: CASSLGRGGNTGELFF. Filled out from reference TRBV5-4 and TRBJ2-2, the complete variable domain reads ETGVTQSPTHLIKTRGQQVTLRCSSQSGHNTVSWYQQALGQGPQFIFQYYREEENGRGNFPPRFSGLQFPNYSSELNVNALELDDSALYLCASSLGRGGNTGELFFGEGSRLTVL.

The V gene is TRBV19, the J gene TRBJ2-2; TRBD1 is a possible D gene (6 bases). The CDR3 spans 12 residues. Germline assignment: CDR1 LNHDA and CDR2 SQIVND (reference sequence). V lost 10 bases and J lost 6, with 12 bases in between. CDR3 DNA: TGTGCCACCATCGGACAGCCCGGGGAGCTGTTTTTT. It encodes CATIGQPGELFF.

The V call is TRBV11-2, the J call TRBJ2-7; D might be TRBD1 or TRBD2, each matching 5 bases. V was pared by 1 base and J by 4 bases, with 11 bases between. Germline V gene lookup returns CDR1 SGHAT and CDR2 FQNNGV. This CDR3 is 14 amino acids long. The CDR3 sequence is CASSLALGVYEQYF. In DNA form, the CDR3 reads TGTGCCAGCAGCTTAGCCCTGGGGGTATACGAGCAGTACTTC.

The chain carries TRBV6-5 and TRBJ2-3, with 10 positions matching TRBD2. Looked up from germline, CDR1 is MNHEY and CDR2 is SVGAGI. The CDR3 runs 15 residues. With 6 bases clipped from V and 2 bases from J, the junction kept 5 bases outside the gene matches. The CDR3 reads CASRPGLAATDTQYF. The CDR3 DNA follows: TGTGCCAGCAGACCCGGACTAGCGGCCACAGATACGCAGTATTTT.

V usage is TRBV5-4 and J usage is TRBJ1-1, with unresolved D. Trimming took 4 bases from V and 1 from J, leaving 11 bases between them. The CDR3 covers 14 residues. From germline, CDR1 is SGHNT and CDR2 YYREEE (reference sequence). The CDR3 nucleotides read TGTGCCAGCAGCAATATTTTCCGGAACACTGAAGCTTTCTTT. This sequence encodes CASSNIFRNTEAFF.

The chain employs TRBV6-6 and TRBJ2-3; no clear D. V gave up 0 bases and J gave up 4 bases, with 8 bases separating them. Germline CDR1 and CDR2: MNHNY and SVGAGI (reference sequence). This CDR3 region has 14 residues. Written as DNA, the CDR3 is TGTGCCAGCAGTTACTCAGTGGTCGCAGATACGCAGTATTTT. Encoded protein: CASSYSVVADTQYF.